The present TCR beta chain was sequenced within a study of radiotherapy plus CTLA-4 blockade in lung cancer. Study summary: Among enrolled patients, 15% to 20% responded and 31% achieved disease control.

CDR3 size: 16 residues. Trimming removed 5 bases at V and 5 bases at J, with 17 bases between. Germline V lookup: CDR1 SGHRS, CDR2 YFSETQ. Turning to this clone: Its antigen is currently unknown.

Regarding the study as a whole: Peripheral blood showed expansion of tumor-derived TCR clones after radiotherapy and ipilimumab.

Repertoires were generated with immunoSEQ multiplex PCR, while TCRdb's copy carries only in-frame clones and drops some. In the table there are roughly 69,000 clones, 65% to 85% of which are singletons. Chemo-refractory metastatic non-small-cell lung cancer patients underwent focal radiation alongside CTLA-4 blockade with ipilimumab. The specimen comprised peripheral blood, sampled from a patient treated with radiotherapy plus ipilimumab. The chain carries TRBV5-1 and TRBJ1-6; tentative D call: TRBD1 (5 bases). The clonotype was recovered from a human donor with non-small cell lung cancer whose response to radiotherapy plus ipilimumab could not be evaluated. Some clones in this sample may be carry-over from other donors' samples. Here the CDR3 reads CASRELFRVDNSPLHF. The CDR3 DNA reads as TGCGCCAGCAGAGAACTGTTCAGGGTAGATAATTCACCCCTCCACTTT.